One sample yielded the 19 T cell receptor beta chains listed below, sequenced in a study of patients and donors after allogeneic stem cell transplantation. TCRdb used MiXCR to reprocess the RT-PCR reads, holding one entry per CDR3 protein. This table has some 880,000 distinct CDR3 sequences, roughly 18% appearing once. The sample comprised blood, either unsorted or a sorted T cell fraction (not recorded which). Every receptor here comes from a human donor who was either an allogeneic HSCT recipient or a stem cell or donor lymphocyte infusion donor (not recorded which). It is not recorded whose cells these are; they may come from a transplant donor.

This clonotype was detected only a few times. The chain is built from TRBV5-5 and TRBJ2-3; D might be TRBD2 (6 bases). CDR1 and CDR2 (germline): SGHKS, YYEKEE (reference sequence). The CDR3 length is 14 residues. V shed 5 bases and J shed 8 bases, with 18 bases lying between them. The CDR3 loop is CASSIGTGVFTQYF. CDR3 nucleotide sequence: TGTGCCAGCAGTATTGGTACGGGAGTATTTACGCAGTATTTT.

This clonotype has just a few counts. The V gene is TRBV12-3 or TRBV12-4, the J gene TRBJ2-7; 7 nucleotides match TRBD2. The junction had 7 bases not matched to a gene; V was cut back by 5 bases and J by 6 bases. This CDR3 comprises 13 residues. CDR3 loop: CASSTLAGSEQYF. The CDR3 DNA sequence: TGTGCCAGCAGTACTTTAGCGGGTTCCGAGCAGTACTTC.

This clonotype was seen only a few times. The CDR3, as DNA: TGTGCCAGCAGAGAAGCAAGGGTTGGCGGGGAGCTGTTTTTT. Protein sequence: CASREARVGGELFF. The J gene is TRBJ2-2, the V gene TRBV28; D unclear. Trimming took 6 bases from V and 7 from J, leaving 15 bases between them. CDR1 MDHEN and CDR2 SYDVKM come from the germline V gene. The CDR3 spans 14 residues.

This clonotype was detected ten times or more. The chain combines TRBV12-3 or TRBV12-4 with TRBJ2-3; D gene uncertain. The CDR3 is 14 residues long. Trimming stripped 2 bases from V and 2 bases from J, with 8 bases between. The CDR3 region has the DNA TGTGCCAGCAGTTTACTTCTTTTCACAGATACGCAGTATTTT. This gives the protein CASSLLLFTDTQYF.

This clonotype has a handful of counts. V gene TRBV12-3 or TRBV12-4 combines with J gene TRBJ1-2; possible D gene TRBD1, 6 bases. With 0 bases removed from V and 6 bases from J, the gap between germline ends came to 14 bases. The CDR3 length is 15 residues. CDR3 region: CASSLALVAGDGYTF. The DNA of the CDR3 is TGTGCCAGCAGTTTAGCGCTAGTGGCAGGGGATGGCTACACCTTC.

The chain has TRBV5-1 and TRBJ1-5, with a tentative D call TRBD1 (5 bases). V was cut by 5 bases and J by 5 bases, with 20 bases left in between. Per the germline V gene, CDR1 is SGHRS and CDR2 is YFSETQ. CDR3 length equals 16 residues. CDR3 DNA: TGCGCCAGCAGTCCCCAGGGCGGGAGTAGTCATCAGCCCCAGCATTTT. Translation: CASSPQGGSSHQPQHF.

The chain uses TRBV5-4 and TRBJ1-4; 7 bases are shared with TRBD1. From germline, CDR1 is SGHNT and CDR2 YYREEE (reference sequence). This CDR3 contains 15 residues. After removal of 4 bases from V and 0 bases from J, the junction contained 3 bases not matched to a gene. The CDR3 DNA follows: TGTGCCAGCAGCACCGGGACAGCAACTAATGAAAAACTGTTTTTT. Translation gives CASSTGTATNEKLFF.

The chain has TRBV5-1 and TRBJ2-7; D may be TRBD1 (5 bases). This CDR3 comprises 15 residues. V was cut by 1 base and J by 2 bases, with 13 bases left in between. Germline V gene sequence: CDR1 SGHRS, CDR2 YFSETQ. The CDR3 sequence: CASSLLQGGPYEQYF. CDR3 nucleotide sequence: TGCGCCAGCAGCTTGCTCCAGGGTGGTCCCTACGAGCAGTACTTC.

The V gene is TRBV12-3 or TRBV12-4, the J gene TRBJ1-6, with 8 bases fitting TRBD1. CDR3 length: 16 residues. Unmatched junction bases numbered 9, after V lost 2 bases and J lost 9 bases. CDR3: CASSLRPRTGSSPLHF. CDR3 nucleotide sequence: TGTGCCAGCAGTTTAAGACCCAGGACAGGGAGTTCACCCCTCCACTTT.

The chain combines TRBV20-1 with TRBJ1-5; D is possibly TRBD1 (5 bases). CDR1 and CDR2 from the germline V gene are DFQATT and SNEGSKA (reference sequence). Trimming removed 4 bases at V and 0 bases at J, with 13 bases between. The CDR3 loop spans 15 amino acids. CDR3 sequence (DNA): TGCAGTGCTACTACAGGCATTTATAGCAATCAGCCCCAGCATTTT. Residues: CSATTGIYSNQPQHF.

The chain is built from TRBV5-1 and TRBJ2-1, with D hard to call. Per germline, CDR1 SGHRS and CDR2 YFSETQ. This CDR3 contains 14 residues. The germline V and J ends were trimmed by 3 bases and 4 bases, with 11 bases remaining between them. CDR3 sequence reads: CASSSSSLYNEQFF. Here the CDR3 DNA reads TGCGCCAGCAGCTCAAGCAGCTTATACAATGAGCAGTTCTTC.

The chain joins TRBV18 to TRBJ1-1; 7 nucleotides agree with TRBD1. This CDR3 has 15 amino acids. J gave up 5 bases and V 5 bases, and 11 bases lay outside the gene matches. Germline V lookup: CDR1 KGHSH, CDR2 LQKENI. CDR3 nucleotide sequence: TGTGCCAGCTCATCTAGTCCAGGGGGTGAGACTGAAGCTTTCTTT. Translating gives CASSSSPGGETEAFF.

This clonotype was observed at least ten times. CDR3 protein: CASSPVGAGGPDTQYF. As DNA, the CDR3 is TGTGCCAGCAGTCCTGTTGGCGCGGGGGGGCCCGATACGCAGTATTTT. This sequence joins TRBV12-3 or TRBV12-4 and TRBJ2-3, with 9 bases matching TRBD2. The CDR3 loop spans 16 amino acids. Germline trimming cut 5 bases from V and 6 bases from J; bases unmatched to any gene: 12.

The rearrangement uses TRBV5-1 and TRBJ1-3; D gene ambiguous. V lost 1 base, J lost 2 bases, and 7 bases lay in between. The germline CDR1 and CDR2 sequences are SGHRS and YFSETQ. The CDR3 covers 14 residues. The CDR3 nucleotides are TGCGCCAGCAGCTTGACGGCCGCTGGAAACACCATATATTTT. It is translated as CASSLTAAGNTIYF.

The V gene is TRBV10-2, the J gene TRBJ2-7; tentative D call: TRBD2 (6 bases). The CDR3 spans 14 residues. The V gene lost 6 bases and the J gene lost 0 bases, with 12 bases spanning the gap. Germline V lookup: CDR1 WSHSY, CDR2 SAAADI. CDR3 nucleotide sequence: TGCGCCAGCAGGGTAGCGGTCCACTCCTACGAGCAGTACTTC. Translating gives CASRVAVHSYEQYF.

The V call is TRBV6-1, the J call TRBJ2-1, with 8 bases fitting TRBD2. Germline loops: CDR1 MNHNS, CDR2 SASEGT. The trim removed 4 bases at V and 4 bases at J, leaving 9 bases unmatched. The CDR3 is 16 amino acids. The CDR3 is CASSGFPGGGYNEQFF. CDR3 coding DNA: TGTGCCAGCAGTGGATTCCCGGGAGGGGGATACAATGAGCAGTTCTTC.

The chain uses TRBV6-5 and TRBJ2-3, with D possibly TRBD2 on 5 matching bases. Trimming cost V 1 base and J 2 bases, with 10 bases left between them. Germline values: CDR1 MNHEY, CDR2 SVGAGI. This CDR3 comprises 15 residues. The CDR3, as DNA: TGTGCCAGCAGTTACTTCTTCGGGGTCACAGATACGCAGTATTTT. Its translation: CASSYFFGVTDTQYF.

The chain links TRBV7-8 to TRBJ2-3; 7 nucleotides align to TRBD2. The germline CDR1 and CDR2 sequences are SGHVS and FQNEAQ. The CDR3 extends over 18 amino acids. Germline trimming cut 1 base from V and 3 bases from J; bases unmatched to any gene: 13. CDR3 loop: CASSLGLAIRRWTDTQYF. The CDR3 bases are TGTGCCAGCAGCTTAGGACTAGCTATCCGCCGCTGGACAGATACGCAGTATTTT.

This clonotype appeared many times. V and J are TRBV5-1 and TRBJ2-1; no clear D gene. Trimming stripped 1 base from V and 4 bases from J, with 9 bases between. Germline V gene sequence: CDR1 SGHRS, CDR2 YFSETQ. This CDR3 is built from 14 residues. The CDR3 DNA reads as TGCGCCAGCAGCTTGTCAGCGCCTTACAATGAGCAGTTCTTC. Translated: CASSLSAPYNEQFF. Variable domain in full (rest from reference TRBV5-1 and TRBJ2-1): KAGVTQTPRYLIKTRGQQVTLSCSPISGHRSVSWYQQTPGQGLQFLFEYFSETQRNKGNFPGRFSGRQFSNSRSEMNVSTLELGDSALYLCASSLSAPYNEQFFGPGTRLTVL.